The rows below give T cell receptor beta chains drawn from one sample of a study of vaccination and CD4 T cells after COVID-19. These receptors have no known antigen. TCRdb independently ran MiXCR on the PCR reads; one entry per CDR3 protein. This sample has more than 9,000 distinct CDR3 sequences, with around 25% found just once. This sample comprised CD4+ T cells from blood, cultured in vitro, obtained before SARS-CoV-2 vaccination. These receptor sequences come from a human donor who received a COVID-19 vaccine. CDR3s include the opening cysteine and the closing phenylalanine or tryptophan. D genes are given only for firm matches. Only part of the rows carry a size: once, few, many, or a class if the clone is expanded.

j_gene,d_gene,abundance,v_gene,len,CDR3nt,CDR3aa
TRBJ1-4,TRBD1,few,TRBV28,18,TGTGCCAGCAGTCCATCCGGGACAGGGGGCAGGACTAATGAAAAACTGTTTTTT,CASSPSGTGGRTNEKLFF
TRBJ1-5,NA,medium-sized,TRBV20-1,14,TGCAGTGCTAGCCGGGGGAGGAGCAATCAGCCCCAGCATTTT,CSASRGRSNQPQHF
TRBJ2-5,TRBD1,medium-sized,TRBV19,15,TGTGCCAGTAGTTCGAGACAGGGGGTGGGAGAGACCCAGTACTTC,CASSSRQGVGETQYF
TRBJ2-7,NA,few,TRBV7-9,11,TGTGCCAGCAGCTTAGGGGCAGGGCAGTACTTC,CASSLGAGQYF
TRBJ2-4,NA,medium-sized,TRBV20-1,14,TGCAGTGCCCGGGACGGTTTAGCCAAAAACATTCAGTACTTC,CSARDGLAKNIQYF
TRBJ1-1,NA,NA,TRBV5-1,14,TGCGCCAGCAGCTTGAGGCAGGAGAACACTGAAGCTTTCTTT,CASSLRQENTEAFF
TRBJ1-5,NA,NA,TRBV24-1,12,TGTGCCACCAGTGTGGGGAGTCAGCCCCAGCATTTT,CATSVGSQPQHF
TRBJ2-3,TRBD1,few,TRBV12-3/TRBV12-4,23,TGTGCCAGCAGTCCCGACAGGGGCGGTATTACTGTCAAGACTCGGGTGAGCTCAGATACGCAGTATTTT,CASSPDRGGITVKTRVSSDTQYF
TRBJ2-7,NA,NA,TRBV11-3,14,TGTGCCAGCAGCTTGAGGCGATCCTCCTACGAGCAGTACTTC,CASSLRRSSYEQYF
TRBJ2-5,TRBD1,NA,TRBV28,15,TGTGCCAGCAGTACTCCCCAGGGGGCGATTGAGACCCAGTACTTC,CASSTPQGAIETQYF
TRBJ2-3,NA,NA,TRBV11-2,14,TGTGCCAGCAGCTTAACCAGGACCACAGATACGCAGTATTTT,CASSLTRTTDTQYF
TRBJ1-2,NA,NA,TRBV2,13,TGTGCCAGCAATGAGGAGAGGGGAGATGGCTACACCTTC,CASNEERGDGYTF
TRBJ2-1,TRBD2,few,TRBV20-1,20,TGCAGTGCTAGCCTTATCTTGACTAGCGGGGGGGTCGAGGGGTACAATGAGCAGTTCTTC,CSASLILTSGGVEGYNEQFF
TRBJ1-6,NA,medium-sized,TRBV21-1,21,TGTGCCAGCAGCAAGGTAGGTAGCTACAGAGAAGTAAGCTCCTATAATTCACCCCTCCACTTT,CASSKVGSYREVSSYNSPLHF
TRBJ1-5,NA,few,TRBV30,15,TGTGCCTGGAGTGTAGGCAGGGTGAGCAATCAGCCCCAGCATTTT,CAWSVGRVSNQPQHF
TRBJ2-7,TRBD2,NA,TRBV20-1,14,TGCAGTGCTAGAAAGGGACTAGCGTCCTACGAGCAGTACTTC,CSARKGLASYEQYF
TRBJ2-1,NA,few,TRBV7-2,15,TGTGCCAGCAGCTTAGCACAGACTGATTACAATGAGCAGTTCTTC,CASSLAQTDYNEQFF
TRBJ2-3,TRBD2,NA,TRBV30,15,TGTGCCTGGAGTAAGGCTAGCGGACTCACAGATACGCAGTATTTT,CAWSKASGLTDTQYF
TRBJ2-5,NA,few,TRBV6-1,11,TGTGCCAGCAGTAGCGAGGGGACCCAGTACTTC,CASSSEGTQYF
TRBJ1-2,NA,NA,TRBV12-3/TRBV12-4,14,TGTGCCAGCAGTTTAGGCGGTCGTCCCTATGGCTACACCTTC,CASSLGGRPYGYTF
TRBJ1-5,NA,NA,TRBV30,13,TGTGCCTGGGGTAAAGATAGCAATCAGCCCCAGCATTTT,CAWGKDSNQPQHF
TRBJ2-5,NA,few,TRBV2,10,TGTGCCAGCGGCCCAGAGACCCAGTACTTC,CASGPETQYF
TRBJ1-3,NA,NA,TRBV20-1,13,TGCAGTGCTAGCAGCATTTCTGGAAACACCATATATTTT,CSASSISGNTIYF
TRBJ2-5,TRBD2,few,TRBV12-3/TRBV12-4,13,TGTGCCAGCAGCCGTAGCGGGGGCCAGACCCAGTACTTC,CASSRSGGQTQYF
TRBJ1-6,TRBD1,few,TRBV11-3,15,TGTGCCAGCAGCTTAGAGGGGACAGAGAATTCACCCCTCCACTTT,CASSLEGTENSPLHF
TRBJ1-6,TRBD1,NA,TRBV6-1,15,TGTGCCAGCAGAGAAAGACAGGGTGGAAATTCACCCCTCCACTTT,CASRERQGGNSPLHF
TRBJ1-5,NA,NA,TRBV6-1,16,TGTGCCAGCACCCCCTGGGGGGCGGGCGGTCGGGAGGCCCGGCATTTT,CASTPWGAGGREARHF
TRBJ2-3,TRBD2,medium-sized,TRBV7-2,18,TGTGCCAGCAGCTTAGGGGGGACTAGCGGGACTAGCACAGATACGCAGTATTTT,CASSLGGTSGTSTDTQYF
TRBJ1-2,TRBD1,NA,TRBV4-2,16,TGTGCCAGCAGCCAAGTAGGGACAGGGGAAGGATATGGCTACACCTTC,CASSQVGTGEGYGYTF
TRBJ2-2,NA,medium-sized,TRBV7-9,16,TGTGCCAGCAGCTTAGAATTTGGGATCACAACCCCGGAGCTGTTTTTT,CASSLEFGITTPELFF
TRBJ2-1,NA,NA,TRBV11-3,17,TGTGCCAGCAGCTTAGAAATCGGCAGGGTGAAGGGGGATGAGCAGTTCTTC,CASSLEIGRVKGDEQFF
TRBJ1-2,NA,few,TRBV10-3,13,TGTGCCATCAGTGAACATGAGTCAGGGACCTACACCTTC,CAISEHESGTYTF
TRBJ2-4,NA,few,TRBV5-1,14,TGCGCCAGCAGCTTGGAAGGCAGGGCGGACATTCAGTACTTC,CASSLEGRADIQYF
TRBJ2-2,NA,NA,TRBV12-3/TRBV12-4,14,TGTGCCAGCAGTTTAGGGGTTAACACCGGGGAGCTGTTTTTT,CASSLGVNTGELFF
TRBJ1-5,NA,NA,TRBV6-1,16,TGTGCCAGCAGTCCCCGGACAGCGTCTAGCAATCAGCCCCAGCATTTT,CASSPRTASSNQPQHF
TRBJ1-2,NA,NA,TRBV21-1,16,TGTGCCAGCAGCAAAGAAGACGGGGGGCTCCATTATGACTACACCTTC,CASSKEDGGLHYDYTF
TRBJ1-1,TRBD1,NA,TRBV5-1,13,TGCGCCAGCAGGGGACAGGTTGCCACTGAAGCTTTCTTT,CASRGQVATEAFF
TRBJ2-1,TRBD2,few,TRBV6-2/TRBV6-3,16,TGTGCCAGCAGGACAACTAGCGGGGAGTCCTACAATGAGCAGTTCTTC,CASRTTSGESYNEQFF
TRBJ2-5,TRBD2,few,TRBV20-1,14,TGCAGTGTTGCAACTAGCGGGGGGGCGGAGACCCAGTACTTC,CSVATSGGAETQYF
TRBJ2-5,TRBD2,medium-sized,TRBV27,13,TGTGCCAGCAGTTCGGGGGGGTGGGAGACCCAGTACTTC,CASSSGGWETQYF
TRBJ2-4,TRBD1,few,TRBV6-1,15,TGTGCCAGCAGTGGACAGGGGATTGCCAAAAACATTCAGTACTTC,CASSGQGIAKNIQYF
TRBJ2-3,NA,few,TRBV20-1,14,TGCAGTGCGCGGGACGTCGAGAGCACAGATACGCAGTATTTT,CSARDVESTDTQYF
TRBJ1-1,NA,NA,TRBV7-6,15,TGTGCCAGCAGCTCCGGAGGGGGGGTTAACACTGAAGCTTTCTTT,CASSSGGGVNTEAFF
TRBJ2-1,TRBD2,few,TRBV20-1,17,TGCAGTGCTAGTCGGCTAGCGGGGGGCTTGGGATACAATGAGCAGTTCTTC,CSASRLAGGLGYNEQFF
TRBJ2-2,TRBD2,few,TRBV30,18,TGTGCCTGGAGTCGCTTCGGGGGGGACTTCTCCAACACCGGGGAGCTGTTTTTT,CAWSRFGGDFSNTGELFF
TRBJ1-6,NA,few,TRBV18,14,TGTGCCAGCTCACCAGAAGCTCAGGGATCACCCCTCCACTTT,CASSPEAQGSPLHF
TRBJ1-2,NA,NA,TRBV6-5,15,TGTGCCAGCAGTTACTCGGGAGAGCCGGGGATTGGCTACACCTTC,CASSYSGEPGIGYTF
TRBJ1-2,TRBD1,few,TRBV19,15,TGTGCCAGTAGTATCGCCGGGACAGGGGTTTATGGCTACACCTTC,CASSIAGTGVYGYTF
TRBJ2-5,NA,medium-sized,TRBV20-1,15,TGCAGTGCTAGACCCCCCGGGGCAAAACAAGAGACCCAGTACTTC,CSARPPGAKQETQYF
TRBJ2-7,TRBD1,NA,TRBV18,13,TGTGCCAGCTCAACGGACAGGGTCTACGAGCAGTACTTC,CASSTDRVYEQYF
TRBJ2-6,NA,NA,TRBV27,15,TGTGCCAGCAGTACCACGATCTCTGGGGCCAACGTCCTGACTTTC,CASSTTISGANVLTF
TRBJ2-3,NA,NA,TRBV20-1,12,TGCAGTGCTACGAGGTTGAGGGATACGCAGTATTTT,CSATRLRDTQYF
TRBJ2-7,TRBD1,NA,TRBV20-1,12,TGCAGTGCTAGCCCGACAGGGGGCGAGCAGTACTTC,CSASPTGGEQYF
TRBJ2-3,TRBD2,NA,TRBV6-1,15,TGTGCCAGCAGGGGACTAGCGCTTAGCACAGATACGCAGTATTTT,CASRGLALSTDTQYF
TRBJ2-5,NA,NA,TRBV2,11,TGTGCCAGCAGTCCTATGGAGACCCAGTACTTC,CASSPMETQYF
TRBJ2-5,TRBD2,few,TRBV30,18,TGTGCCTGGAGTCCCCCAAGGCGGGCTAGCGGAAATCAAGAGACCCAGTACTTC,CAWSPPRRASGNQETQYF
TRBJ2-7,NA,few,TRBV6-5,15,TGTGCCAGCAGTTATAGGGGTCGTAGCTCCTACGAGCAGTACTTC,CASSYRGRSSYEQYF
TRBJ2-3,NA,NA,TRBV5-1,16,TGCGCCAGCAGCTTGGATCAGAGGGGGTTCACAGATACGCAGTATTTT,CASSLDQRGFTDTQYF
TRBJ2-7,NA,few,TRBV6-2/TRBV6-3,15,TGTGCCAGCAGTTCACCCCGGGACACCACCTACGAGCAGTACTTC,CASSSPRDTTYEQYF
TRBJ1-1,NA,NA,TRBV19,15,TGTGCCAGTAGTATTCGAGTAGGGCCGAACACTGAAGCTTTCTTT,CASSIRVGPNTEAFF